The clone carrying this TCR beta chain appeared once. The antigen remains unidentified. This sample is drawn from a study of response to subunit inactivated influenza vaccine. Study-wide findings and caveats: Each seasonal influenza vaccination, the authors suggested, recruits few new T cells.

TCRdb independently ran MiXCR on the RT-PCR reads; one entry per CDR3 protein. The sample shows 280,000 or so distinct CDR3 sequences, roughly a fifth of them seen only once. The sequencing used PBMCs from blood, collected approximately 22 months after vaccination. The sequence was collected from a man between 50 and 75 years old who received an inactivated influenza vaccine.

The CDR3 here is CASREASGANVLTF. In nucleotides, the CDR3 is TGTGCCAGCAGGGAGGCTTCCGGGGCCAACGTCCTGACTTTC. J is TRBJ2-6 and V is TRBV12-3 or TRBV12-4, with a possible D match to TRBD2 (5 bases). V lost 6 bases and J lost 4, with 10 bases in between. The CDR3 extends over 14 amino acids.